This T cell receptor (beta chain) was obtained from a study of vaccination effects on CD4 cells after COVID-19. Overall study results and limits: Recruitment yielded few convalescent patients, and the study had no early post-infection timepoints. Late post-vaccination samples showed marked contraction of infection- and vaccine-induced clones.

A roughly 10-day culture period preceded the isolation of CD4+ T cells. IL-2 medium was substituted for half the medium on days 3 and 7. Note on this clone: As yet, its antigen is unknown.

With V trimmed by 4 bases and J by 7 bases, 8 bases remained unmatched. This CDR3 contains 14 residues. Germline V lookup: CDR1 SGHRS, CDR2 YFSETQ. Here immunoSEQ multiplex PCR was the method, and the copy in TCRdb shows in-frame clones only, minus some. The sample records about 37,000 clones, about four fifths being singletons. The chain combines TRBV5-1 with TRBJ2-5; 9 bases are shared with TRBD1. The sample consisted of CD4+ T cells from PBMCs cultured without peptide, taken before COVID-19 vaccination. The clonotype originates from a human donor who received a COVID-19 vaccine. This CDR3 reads CASSPGSGQGTQYF. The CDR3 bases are TGCGCCAGCAGCCCCGGATCGGGACAGGGGACCCAGTACTTC.